This is a list of T cell receptor beta chains from one sample in a study of identical twins' blood T cells. TCRdb itself ran the 5' RACE reads through MiXCR, one entry per CDR3 protein. The sample lists 350,000 to 450,000 distinct CDR3 sequences; 25% to 35% were seen once. What was sequenced was PBMCs. The receptor source for this set is a woman aged 18-50 years in good health. Each CDR3 is given with its conserved first and last residue. A D gene is named only where the DNA matches it firmly. Clone size is not always given. Where it is, it says once, few, many or a class for expanded clones.

clone_size j_call v_call d_call cdr3_aa cdr3_nt
. TRBJ1-2 TRBV29-1 TRBD1 CSVVPGQDYGYTF TGCAGCGTTGTGCCTGGACAGGACTATGGCTACACCTTC
. TRBJ2-1 TRBV18 TRBD1 CASSPGTGGWDEQFF TGTGCCAGCTCACCGGGGACAGGTGGCTGGGATGAGCAGTTCTTC
few TRBJ2-2 TRBV12-5 TRBD1 CASGRQGMGELFF TGTGCTAGTGGTCGACAGGGGATGGGGGAGCTGTTTTTT
. TRBJ1-1 TRBV29-1 . CSVTAGEENTEAFF TGCAGCGTAACGGCAGGGGAGGAAAACACTGAAGCTTTCTTT
. TRBJ2-2 TRBV7-9 . CASSLAWGRPNTGELFF TGTGCCAGCAGCTTAGCGTGGGGGAGACCTAACACCGGGGAGCTGTTTTTT
few TRBJ2-7 TRBV29-1 TRBD2 CSAGGRAGYEQYF TGCAGCGCCGGAGGGAGGGCGGGCTACGAGCAGTACTTC
. TRBJ1-3 TRBV5-1 . CASSLESLSSGNTIYF TGCGCCAGCAGCTTGGAATCTCTGAGCTCTGGAAACACCATATATTTT
. TRBJ2-7 TRBV12-3/TRBV12-4 . CASSLARRALLASEQYF TGTGCCAGCAGTTTAGCGCGCCGGGCCCTCCTCGCCTCCGAGCAGTACTTC
. TRBJ2-1 TRBV5-1 TRBD2 CASSLTSGSGYEQFF TGCGCCAGCAGCCTTACTAGCGGGAGTGGCTATGAGCAGTTCTTC
few TRBJ1-4 TRBV12-5 TRBD1 CASGRPGQQIDF TGTGCTAGTGGCCGACCGGGACAGCAAATAGATTTT
. TRBJ2-1 TRBV6-2/TRBV6-3 . CANSLTGEYSEQFF TGTGCCAACAGCCTTACGGGGGAATACAGTGAGCAGTTCTTC
few TRBJ2-2 TRBV24-1 TRBD1 CATSDGGQDTGELFF TGTGCCACCAGTGATGGAGGACAGGACACCGGGGAGCTGTTTTTT
. TRBJ1-2 TRBV12-3/TRBV12-4 TRBD1 CASLKDRASGYTF TGTGCCAGCCTAAAGGACAGGGCGAGCGGCTACACCTTC
many TRBJ2-3 TRBV29-1 TRBD2 CSVAGGPLDTQYF TGCAGCGTCGCGGGAGGGCCGTTAGATACGCAGTATTTT
. TRBJ2-7 TRBV20-1 . CSARDQAGSSYEQYF TGCAGTGCTAGAGATCAGGCGGGTAGCTCCTACGAGCAGTACTTC
once TRBJ1-1 TRBV19 . CAGSGRGYTEAFF TGTGCCGGTAGTGGCCGGGGGTACACTGAAGCTTTCTTT
. TRBJ1-4 TRBV7-8 . CASSWPGAVSEKLFF TGTGCCAGCAGCTGGCCTGGGGCAGTAAGTGAAAAACTGTTTTTT
few TRBJ2-3 TRBV20-1 . CSAITGGGGDTQYF TGCAGTGCTATCACCGGGGGCGGGGGAGATACGCAGTATTTT